Listed below are T cell receptor beta chains from one sample, sequenced in a study of blood T cell repertoires in COVID-19. Profiled with immunoSEQ multiplex PCR; TCRdb holds only in-frame clones, not every one. The profile covers about 75,000 clones, with almost 90% appearing a single time and just over 2.5% taken by the ten largest. Specimen: peripheral blood. The receptors here all came from a human donor in a cohort sampled during active COVID-19. The CDR3 runs from the conserved cysteine through the conserved F or W. A D gene is named only where the DNA matches it firmly. Where a row states a size, it is once, few, many or the class of an expanded clone; other rows omit it.

D: .; size: .; V: TRBV9; J: TRBJ1-2; DNA: TGTGCCAGCAGCGTAGATCCAGGGGCTCGGGGCTACACCTTC; CDR3: CASSVDPGARGYTF
D: TRBD1; size: .; V: TRBV7-8; J: TRBJ1-2; DNA: TGTGCCAGCAGCTTAGGACGGGGACAGGCAAACTATGGCTACACCTTC; CDR3: CASSLGRGQANYGYTF
D: TRBD2; size: .; V: TRBV7-7; J: TRBJ2-3; DNA: TGTGCCAGCAGCTTAAGGGCCTATAGCGGGACCGGCACAGATACGCAGTATTTT; CDR3: CASSLRAYSGTGTDTQYF
D: TRBD2; size: once; V: TRBV29-1; J: TRBJ2-5; DNA: TGCAGCGGAATACTAGCGGGACGAGAGACCCAGTACTTC; CDR3: CSGILAGRETQYF
D: .; size: .; V: TRBV6-2/TRBV6-3; J: TRBJ1-5; DNA: TGTGCCAGCAGTTACTCACAGGAAGCTCAGCCCCAGCATTTT; CDR3: CASSYSQEAQPQHF
D: TRBD1; size: .; V: TRBV4-1; J: TRBJ2-7; DNA: TGCGCCAGCAGCCCTGATTGGGGGACAGGGGGGGTCTACGAGCAGTACTTC; CDR3: CASSPDWGTGGVYEQYF
D: TRBD1; size: .; V: TRBV28; J: TRBJ2-7; DNA: TGTGCCAGCAGTTGGGGACAGGGCAGCTCCTACGAGCAGTACTTC; CDR3: CASSWGQGSSYEQYF
D: .; size: few; V: TRBV18; J: TRBJ2-1; DNA: TGTGCCAGCTCACCCGGACAGCGCGATGAGCAGTTCTTC; CDR3: CASSPGQRDEQFF
D: .; size: .; V: TRBV9; J: TRBJ1-2; DNA: TGTGCCAGCAGCCCCCCAACTAACTATGGCTACACCTTC; CDR3: CASSPPTNYGYTF
D: .; size: .; V: TRBV28; J: TRBJ1-2; DNA: TGTGCCAGCAGTGCAAGACAGGTTTACTATGGCTACACCTTC; CDR3: CASSARQVYYGYTF
D: TRBD2; size: .; V: TRBV13; J: TRBJ2-7; DNA: TGTGCCAGCAGCTCTGGACTAGCGGGGCTCAACGAGCAGTACTTC; CDR3: CASSSGLAGLNEQYF
D: TRBD1; size: .; V: TRBV3-1/TRBV3-2; J: TRBJ2-7; DNA: TGTGCCAGCAGCTCCCGGGACAGGAGTTCCTACGAGCAGTACTTC; CDR3: CASSSRDRSSYEQYF
D: .; size: .; V: TRBV7-9; J: TRBJ1-6; DNA: TGTGCCAGCAGAGGAAGCGGGGTGGATTCACCCCTCCACTTT; CDR3: CASRGSGVDSPLHF
D: .; size: .; V: TRBV4-3; J: TRBJ1-1; DNA: TGCGCCAGCAGCCAAACCCGGGGAAGCTTCAACACTGAAGCTTTCTTT; CDR3: CASSQTRGSFNTEAFF
D: .; size: .; V: TRBV5-6; J: TRBJ2-7; DNA: TGTGCCAGCAACAGGGTCGACAGCTCCTACGAGCAGTACTTC; CDR3: CASNRVDSSYEQYF
D: .; size: .; V: TRBV27; J: TRBJ2-7; DNA: TGTGCCAGCAGCGTCCAACTCTCCTACGAGCAGTACTTC; CDR3: CASSVQLSYEQYF
D: .; size: .; V: TRBV20-1; J: TRBJ2-2; DNA: TGCAGTGCTAGTGAGGCGGGGAACACCGGGGAGCTGTTTTTT; CDR3: CSASEAGNTGELFF
D: TRBD2; size: .; V: TRBV15; J: TRBJ2-3; DNA: TGTGCCACCAGCCTCGACTGGGCTAGCGGGGGTAGCACAGATACGCAGTATTTT; CDR3: CATSLDWASGGSTDTQYF
D: TRBD1; size: .; V: TRBV6-5; J: TRBJ1-2; DNA: TGTGCCACCAGGGACAGACTCTCTGGCTACACCTTC; CDR3: CATRDRLSGYTF
D: TRBD2; size: .; V: TRBV3-1/TRBV3-2; J: TRBJ2-5; DNA: TGTGCCAGCAGCCCTAGTCCAGCTAGCGGGAGTCCAGAGACCCAGTACTTC; CDR3: CASSPSPASGSPETQYF
D: TRBD2; size: .; V: TRBV10-3; J: TRBJ2-1; DNA: TGTGCCATCAGTGAGCGGGCTAGCGGGAGAGCAGGGAATCACAATGAGCAGTTCTTC; CDR3: CAISERASGRAGNHNEQFF
D: TRBD2; size: .; V: TRBV4-3; J: TRBJ2-7; DNA: TGCGCCAGCAGCCAAGTATTTGCGGGGGGTCTATACGAGCAGTACTTC; CDR3: CASSQVFAGGLYEQYF
D: TRBD1; size: few; V: TRBV28; J: TRBJ1-5; DNA: TGTGCCAGCAGTTTACTTGTGACAGGGGGTTATCAGCCCCAGCATTTT; CDR3: CASSLLVTGGYQPQHF
D: TRBD2; size: once; V: TRBV4-2; J: TRBJ2-7; DNA: TGTGCCAGCAGCCAGGGGCACCCAGGACTAGCGGGAGGCTACGAGCAGTACTTC; CDR3: CASSQGHPGLAGGYEQYF
D: .; size: once; V: TRBV28; J: TRBJ1-1; DNA: TGTGCCAGCAGTTCCTCGGACAGAGCTGAAGCTTTCTTT; CDR3: CASSSSDRAEAFF
D: .; size: .; V: TRBV27; J: TRBJ1-4; DNA: TGTGCCAGCAGTTCCCGGGCGGGGGGCGTTGAAAAACTGTTTTTT; CDR3: CASSSRAGGVEKLFF
D: TRBD1; size: .; V: TRBV2; J: TRBJ2-5; DNA: TGTGCCAGCAGTGGGGGGGACAGGGGGTTTGAGACCCAGTACTTC; CDR3: CASSGGDRGFETQYF
D: TRBD2; size: few; V: TRBV6-4; J: TRBJ2-1; DNA: TGTGCCAGCAGTGACTCGCGGGGGGGAAGCAATGAGCAGTTCTTC; CDR3: CASSDSRGGSNEQFF
D: .; size: .; V: TRBV4-3; J: TRBJ2-7; DNA: TGCGCCAGCAGCCAAGAAGGAGGGCCCCCATACGAGCAGTACTTC; CDR3: CASSQEGGPPYEQYF
D: TRBD2; size: .; V: TRBV3-1/TRBV3-2; J: TRBJ2-2; DNA: TGTGCCAGCAGCAGACTAGCGGGAGGGAGCACCGGGGAGCTGTTTTTT; CDR3: CASSRLAGGSTGELFF
D: TRBD2; size: .; V: TRBV11-2; J: TRBJ2-7; DNA: TGTGCCAGCAGCTTAGACCCGGGAGGGCTAGGGGAGCAGTACTTC; CDR3: CASSLDPGGLGEQYF
D: TRBD1; size: .; V: TRBV13; J: TRBJ1-1; DNA: TGTGCCAGCAGCGCTATTGGGACAGGGGTTGTCACTGAAGCTTTCTTT; CDR3: CASSAIGTGVVTEAFF
D: TRBD1; size: .; V: TRBV5-1; J: TRBJ1-2; DNA: TGCGCCAGCAGCTTCGAGGGGGCGGGAAGCTATGGCTACACCTTC; CDR3: CASSFEGAGSYGYTF
D: TRBD2; size: few; V: TRBV7-2; J: TRBJ2-7; DNA: TGTGCCAGCAGCTCCAGACTAGCGAATCTCTACGAGCAGTACTTC; CDR3: CASSSRLANLYEQYF
D: .; size: .; V: TRBV6-5; J: TRBJ1-5; DNA: TGTGCCAGCAGCCCGCACGGGTATACGAATCAGCCCCAGCATTTT; CDR3: CASSPHGYTNQPQHF
D: .; size: .; V: TRBV7-9; J: TRBJ2-5; DNA: TGTGCCAGCAGCTTGCCCCAGGGAATTCAAGAGACCCAGTACTTC; CDR3: CASSLPQGIQETQYF
D: .; size: once; V: TRBV3-1/TRBV3-2; J: TRBJ1-2; DNA: TGTGCCAGCAGCCAAGATTGGACAGCTAACTATGGCTACACCTTC; CDR3: CASSQDWTANYGYTF
D: TRBD2; size: .; V: TRBV2; J: TRBJ2-2; DNA: TGTGCCAGCACGACTAGCACTAACACCGGGGAGCTGTTTTTT; CDR3: CASTTSTNTGELFF
D: TRBD2; size: .; V: TRBV5-1; J: TRBJ2-3; DNA: TGCGCCAGCAGCATTAGCGGGGCCGGTGATACGCAGTATTTT; CDR3: CASSISGAGDTQYF
D: TRBD1; size: .; V: TRBV19; J: TRBJ2-7; DNA: TGTGCCAGTAGTATATCTAGGTATCAGGGGACAGGCTCCTACGAGCAGTACTTC; CDR3: CASSISRYQGTGSYEQYF
D: TRBD1; size: .; V: TRBV5-1; J: TRBJ2-1; DNA: TGCGCCAGCAGTCCCGGACAGGGAACTTACAATGAGCAGTTCTTC; CDR3: CASSPGQGTYNEQFF
D: TRBD1; size: .; V: TRBV4-1; J: TRBJ2-1; DNA: TGCGCCAGCAGCCAAGGCACAGGGGGCTTGGTGGATGAGCAGTTCTTC; CDR3: CASSQGTGGLVDEQFF
D: TRBD1; size: .; V: TRBV19; J: TRBJ2-1; DNA: TGTGCCAGTAGTACTCGGACAGGGGGCGCGTACAATGAGCAGTTCTTC; CDR3: CASSTRTGGAYNEQFF
D: TRBD2; size: .; V: TRBV19; J: TRBJ2-2; DNA: TGTGCCAGTAGTATCTCTCGGGGCGGGAGCACCGGGGAGCTGTTTTTT; CDR3: CASSISRGGSTGELFF
D: .; size: .; V: TRBV12-3/TRBV12-4; J: TRBJ2-7; DNA: TGTGCCAGCAGTTTGACCAGGGCCTACGAGCAGTACTTC; CDR3: CASSLTRAYEQYF
D: TRBD2; size: .; V: TRBV5-1; J: TRBJ2-2; DNA: TGCGCCAGCAGTTTCAGCGGGGACACCGGGGAGCTGTTTTTT; CDR3: CASSFSGDTGELFF
D: TRBD1; size: once; V: TRBV2; J: TRBJ2-1; DNA: TGTGCCATATCCGGGACAGACTACAATGAGCAGTTCTTC; CDR3: CAISGTDYNEQFF
D: .; size: .; V: TRBV6-1; J: TRBJ1-6; DNA: TGTGCCAGCAGTGAAGCGCTTCGGAGCTCCTATAATTCACCCCTCCACTTT; CDR3: CASSEALRSSYNSPLHF
D: TRBD2; size: .; V: TRBV2; J: TRBJ2-2; DNA: TGTGCCAGCAGTGTAGAGGTGGCGGGGGGTAACACCGGGGAGCTGTTTTTT; CDR3: CASSVEVAGGNTGELFF
D: TRBD1; size: .; V: TRBV7-8; J: TRBJ2-5; DNA: TGTGCCAGCAGCTTAAAAACAGGGGCGGAGACCCAGTACTTC; CDR3: CASSLKTGAETQYF
D: .; size: .; V: TRBV30; J: TRBJ1-1; DNA: TGTGCCTGGAGTATACAGGGAAAACCGAACACTGAAGCTTTCTTT; CDR3: CAWSIQGKPNTEAFF
D: TRBD1; size: .; V: TRBV2; J: TRBJ2-3; DNA: TGTGCCAGCCGACAGGGTAAGAGCACAGATACGCAGTATTTT; CDR3: CASRQGKSTDTQYF
D: .; size: .; V: TRBV11-2; J: TRBJ2-1; DNA: TGTGCCAGCAGCTTAGCATTAATTGAGCGGGTCAGGTTTGATGAGCAGTTCTTC; CDR3: CASSLALIERVRFDEQFF
D: TRBD2; size: once; V: TRBV9; J: TRBJ2-3; DNA: TGTGCCAGCAGCCCGGGGGGGCGGGGCTCAGATACGCAGTATTTT; CDR3: CASSPGGRGSDTQYF
D: .; size: .; V: TRBV3-1/TRBV3-2; J: TRBJ2-7; DNA: TGTGCCAGCAGCCAACACCCCCGGACTAACTACGAGCAGTACTTC; CDR3: CASSQHPRTNYEQYF